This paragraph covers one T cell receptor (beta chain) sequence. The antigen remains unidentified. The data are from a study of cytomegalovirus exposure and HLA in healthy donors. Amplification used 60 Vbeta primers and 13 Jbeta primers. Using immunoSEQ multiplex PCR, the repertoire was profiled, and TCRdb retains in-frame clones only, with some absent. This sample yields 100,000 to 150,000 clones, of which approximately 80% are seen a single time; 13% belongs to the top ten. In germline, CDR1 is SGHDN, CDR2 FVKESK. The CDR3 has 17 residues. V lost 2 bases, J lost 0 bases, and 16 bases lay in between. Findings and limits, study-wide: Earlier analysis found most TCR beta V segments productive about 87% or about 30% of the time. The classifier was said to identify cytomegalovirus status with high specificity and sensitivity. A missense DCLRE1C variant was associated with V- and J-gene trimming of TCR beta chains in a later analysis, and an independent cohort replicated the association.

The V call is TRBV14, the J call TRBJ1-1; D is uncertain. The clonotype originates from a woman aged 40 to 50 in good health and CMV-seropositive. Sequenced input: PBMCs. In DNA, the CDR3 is TGTGCCAGCAGCCAACCGGCGGCTCGTTTGATGAACACTGAAGCTTTCTTT. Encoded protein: CASSQPAARLMNTEAFF.